The 28 T cell receptor beta chains given below trace back to one sample, sequenced in a study of human T cells and chemical hapten exposure. Stated time point: patch test 2, 6 weeks after DPC sensitization. The treatment was: therapeutic diphenylcyclopropenone sensitization with weekly scalp DPC. TCRdb called the RACE reads again in MiXCR, with one record for every CDR3 protein. The data hold about 110,000 distinct CDR3 sequences, with roughly a tenth observed a single time. The sequenced sample was whole blood, obtained in connection with sensitization to the hapten diphenylcyclopropenone (DPC). Receptor source: a woman in her forties with alopecia areata. Some clones in this sample may be carry-over from other donors' samples.

This clonotype was seen repeatedly, ten times or more. The chain has TRBV6-2 or TRBV6-3 and TRBJ2-3, with a tentative D call TRBD2 (5 bases). The CDR3 contains 16 residues. Germline-derived CDR1 and CDR2 are MNHEY and SVGEGT. V was pared by 2 bases and J by 0 bases, with 12 bases between. CDR3 in DNA: TGTGCCAGCAGTTACCGACCGGGAAGTAGCACAGATACGCAGTATTTT. Translation gives CASSYRPGSSTDTQYF.

This clonotype was counted between two and nine times. V and J are TRBV20-1 and TRBJ1-1; TRBD1 aligns across 8 bases. Trimming removed 2 bases from V and 4 bases from J; junction bases left unmatched: 9. Germline lookup yields CDR1 DFQATT and CDR2 SNEGSKA (reference sequence). The CDR3 contains 15 residues. The chain's CDR3 is CSARNFRGPGTEAFF. DNA of the CDR3: TGCAGTGCTAGAAATTTCAGGGGGCCTGGCACTGAAGCTTTCTTT.

Ten or more counts support this clonotype. In nucleotides, the CDR3 is TGTGCCAGCAGCCGGAACGGACAAGAAAATTCACCCCTCCACTTT. Translated, it gives CASSRNGQENSPLHF. J is TRBJ1-6 and V is TRBV4-2; weak D call: TRBD1 (5 bases). The V end lost 4 bases, the J end lost 7 bases, and 14 bases lay between the germline ends. The CDR3 is made up of 15 amino acids. Germline values: CDR1 LGHNA, CDR2 YNFKEQ.

This clonotype appeared many times. CDR3 loop: CASSETGQNNEQFF. CDR3 DNA sequence: TGTGCCAGCAGTGAGACGGGACAAAACAATGAGCAGTTCTTC. The chain recombines TRBV6-4 with TRBJ2-1; possibly TRBD1 for D (6 bases). The CDR3 totals 14 residues. Trimming cost V 3 bases and J 5 bases, with 11 bases left between them. The germline gives CDR1 MRHNA, CDR2 SNTAGT.

A few counts support this clonotype. This chain connects TRBV2 to TRBJ2-5; TRBD1 might be the D (5 bases). V was shortened by 7 bases and J by 2 bases, with 11 bases between the two germline ends. This CDR3 spans 13 amino acids. Looked up from germline, CDR1 is SNHLY and CDR2 is FYNNEI. This CDR3 reads CASMGRLQETQYF. The CDR3 DNA reads as TGTGCCAGCATGGGGCGCCTGCAAGAGACCCAGTACTTC.

CDR3 in DNA: TGTGCCAGCAGCCAAGGCTTGTCCACTGAAGCTTTCTTT. This translates into CASSQGLSTEAFF. This chain joins TRBV14 and TRBJ1-1; D call uncertain. V was trimmed by 1 base and J by 4 bases, leaving 7 bases between them. Germline assignment: CDR1 SGHDN and CDR2 FVKESK. The CDR3 totals 13 residues.

This chain links TRBV28 with TRBJ1-2; D perhaps matches TRBD1 (5 bases). The CDR3 covers 14 residues. Trimming removed 1 base at V and 6 bases at J, with 12 bases between. Germline V CDR1 and CDR2: MDHEN, SYDVKM. The CDR3, as DNA: TGTGCCAGCAGTTTATCAAAGACAGAGCATGGCTACACCTTC. Its translation: CASSLSKTEHGYTF.

A word on this clonotype: Being one base from a much bigger clone, this may be a read error. The chain joins TRBV7-9 to TRBJ1-1; no reliable D call. This CDR3 contains 12 residues. V was clipped by 3 bases and J by 11 bases, with 13 bases between them. Germline V gene lookup returns CDR1 SEHNR and CDR2 FQNEAQ (reference sequence). CDR3: CASSLVWRTAFF. CDR3 nucleotide sequence: TGTGCCAGCAGCTTGGTGTGGAGGACGGCTTTCTTT.

This chain links TRBV20-1 with TRBJ2-7, with 8 positions matching TRBD2. Looked up from germline, CDR1 is DFQATT and CDR2 is SNEGSKA (reference sequence). The CDR3 spans 15 residues. V lost 2 bases to trimming and J lost 3 bases; unmatched junction nucleotides: 9. This CDR3 is CSARPEGLVGYEQYF. CDR3 DNA sequence: TGCAGTGCTAGACCAGAGGGACTAGTTGGCTACGAGCAGTACTTC.

V and J are TRBV6-5 and TRBJ1-6, with a weak D call TRBD1 (5 bases). The CDR3 covers 14 residues. V lost 5 bases and J lost 5, with 10 bases in between. CDR1 and CDR2 from the germline V gene are MNHEY and SVGAGI. The CDR3 sequence: CASSQGFDNSPLHF. The CDR3 DNA follows: TGTGCCAGCAGTCAGGGTTTTGATAATTCACCCCTCCACTTT.

This clonotype was picked up a small number of times. The chain joins TRBV28 to TRBJ2-5, with 7 nucleotides matching TRBD2. This CDR3 is built from 17 residues. In germline, CDR1 is MDHEN, CDR2 SYDVKM. The junction had 16 bases not matched to a gene; V was cut back by 7 bases and J by 2 bases. CDR3 sequence reads: CASTQSGLRGDQETQYF. Written as DNA, the CDR3 is TGTGCCAGCACCCAATCAGGATTACGGGGGGATCAAGAGACCCAGTACTTC.

There are many counts of this clonotype. The V and J genes are TRBV12-3 or TRBV12-4 and TRBJ2-3; a weak D match, TRBD2 (5 bases). The CDR3 runs 11 residues. Trimming removed 7 bases from V and 6 bases from J, with 8 bases in between. CDR3 region: CASTPGDTQYF. In DNA, the CDR3 is TGTGCCAGCACCCCGGGGGATACGCAGTATTTT.

This clonotype was observed a handful of times. The gene calls are TRBV12-3 or TRBV12-4 and TRBJ2-7, with D possibly being TRBD1 (7 bases). With 5 bases removed from V and 5 bases from J, the gap between germline ends came to 19 bases. This CDR3 is built from 15 residues. The CDR3, as DNA: TGTGCCAGCAGTCCCAGACAGGGAGGCGTCAACGAGCAGTACTTC. Protein product: CASSPRQGGVNEQYF.

The sample holds a few counts of this clonotype. The chain employs TRBV7-3 and TRBJ2-3; D uncertain. Trimming stripped 5 bases from V and 5 bases from J, with 11 bases between. The length of the CDR3 is 13 residues. The germline CDR1 and CDR2 sequences are SGHTA and FQGTGA. CDR3 coding DNA: TGTGCCAGCAGCGCCTTATATGGAGATACGCAGTATTTT. As protein: CASSALYGDTQYF.

This clonotype came up a few times. The rearrangement joins TRBV18 to TRBJ2-3; possible D gene TRBD2, 5 bases. Germline lookup yields CDR1 KGHSH and CDR2 LQKENI. This CDR3 contains 15 residues. The V end lost 0 bases, the J end lost 3 bases, and 10 bases lay between the germline ends. Written as DNA, the CDR3 is TGTGCCAGCTCACCACCTGACGGGGAGACAGATACGCAGTATTTT. Amino acids: CASSPPDGETDTQYF.

This clonotype occurred a few times. The chain joins TRBV3-1 to TRBJ1-1; TRBD1 is a possible D gene (5 bases). CDR3 length equals 11 residues. CDR1 and CDR2 from the germline V gene are LGHDT and YNNKEL (reference sequence). V gave up 4 bases and J gave up 6 bases, with 6 bases separating them. The CDR3 coding sequence is TGTGCCAGCAGCCGACAGTCTGAAGCTTTCTTT. This codes for CASSRQSEAFF.

The CDR3 loop reads CASSSRDRGGAEQYF. DNA of the CDR3: TGCGCCAGCAGTTCCAGAGACAGGGGTGGGGCCGAGCAGTACTTC. This chain joins TRBV4-1 and TRBJ2-7; 8 positions match TRBD1. Trimming at V came to 6 bases and at J to 6 bases, leaving 13 bases not matched to a gene. The CDR3 has 15 residues. Per the germline V gene, CDR1 is MGHRA and CDR2 is YSYEKL.

V usage is TRBV28 and J usage is TRBJ1-2; maybe TRBD1 (6 bases). Trimming took 2 bases from V and 14 from J, leaving 21 bases between them. The CDR3 runs 14 residues. Germline V gives CDR1 MDHEN, CDR2 SYDVKM. CDR3 sequence reads: CASSLPDRSGGGTF. The CDR3 coding sequence is TGTGCCAGCAGTTTACCCGACAGGTCGGGCGGGGGTACCTTC.

This clonotype was recorded at least ten times. The chain joins TRBV7-9 to TRBJ2-6; 9 nucleotides align to TRBD1. This CDR3 contains 15 residues. Germline loops: CDR1 SEHNR, CDR2 FQNEAQ (reference sequence). Trimming took 9 bases from V and 4 from J; bases not matched to a gene: 7. The CDR3 coding sequence is TGTGCCAGTACCGGACAGGGGATCGGGGCCAACGTCCTGACTTTC. The encoded protein is CASTGQGIGANVLTF.

This clonotype came up many times. This chain links TRBV6-6 with TRBJ2-7; 9 bases agree with TRBD1. CDR3 length: 14 amino acids. The germline V gene encodes CDR1 MNHNY and CDR2 SVGAGI (reference sequence). J lost 4 bases, V lost 6 bases, and 7 bases had no gene match. Here the CDR3 reads CASSQQGARYEQYF. The CDR3 nucleotides are TGTGCCAGCAGCCAACAGGGGGCGAGGTACGAGCAGTACTTC.

This clonotype was observed a few times. The chain couples TRBV24-1 to TRBJ2-3; the match to TRBD2 covers 7 bases. The V gene's germline CDR1 is KGHDR and CDR2 SFDVKD. V shed 7 bases, J shed 1 base, and the junction held 4 bases outside the gene matches. This CDR3 has 14 amino acids. CDR3 sequence: CATRGTIGTDTQYF. The CDR3 region has the DNA TGTGCCACCAGGGGGACTATCGGCACAGATACGCAGTATTTT.

The chain couples TRBV5-3 to TRBJ2-7, with 9 positions matching TRBD1. TRBV5-3 is an ORF, and what it does is uncertain. The CDR3 extends over 18 amino acids. Trimming cost V 4 bases and J 9 bases; bases outside gene matches: 23. The CDR3 here is CARSPCGSNRDREFRQYF. In DNA form, the CDR3 reads TGTGCCAGAAGCCCTTGTGGAAGTAACCGGGACAGGGAGTTTAGGCAGTACTTC.

The V and J genes are TRBV30 and TRBJ1-1; D is ambiguous. The CDR3 totals 15 residues. V shed 0 bases and J shed 0 bases, with 11 bases lying between them. From germline, CDR1 is GTSNPN and CDR2 SVGIG (reference sequence). This CDR3 reads CAWSVRTDMNTEAFF. The CDR3, as DNA: TGTGCCTGGAGTGTACGAACAGACATGAACACTGAAGCTTTCTTT.

The sample holds many counts of this clonotype. The genes are TRBV19 and TRBJ2-1, with TRBD1 identical over 11 bases. V shed 6 bases and J 7 bases; nucleotides not matched to a gene: 8. The CDR3 loop spans 15 amino acids. The V gene's germline CDR1 is LNHDA and CDR2 SQIVND (reference sequence). DNA of the CDR3: TGTGCCAGTAGCGCCGGGACAGGGGGTGGGAATGAGCAGTTCTTC. This sequence encodes CASSAGTGGGNEQFF. Drawing the rest from reference TRBV19 and TRBJ2-1, the complete variable domain is DGGITQSPKYLFRKEGQNVTLSCEQNLNHDAMYWYRQDPGQGLRLIYYSQIVNDFQKGDIAEGYSVSREKKESFPLTVTSAQKNPTAFYLCASSAGTGGGNEQFFGPGTRLTVL.

This clonotype was recorded at least ten times. The junction differs from germline at one of its ends, possibly a read error. V and J are TRBV10-1 and TRBJ1-1, with 7 bases fitting TRBD1. The CDR3 is made up of 13 amino acids. Germline V CDR1 and CDR2: WNHNN, SYGVQD (reference sequence). The CDR3 region is CASSTGRNTEVFF. The CDR3 region has the DNA TGCGCCAGCTCGACAGGGCGGAACACTGAAGTTTTCTTT.

This clonotype was found a few times. V usage is TRBV6-2 or TRBV6-3 and J usage is TRBJ2-7; TRBD2 agrees at 11 bases. V was pared by 5 bases and J by 0 bases, with 9 bases of the junction left unmatched. The CDR3 spans 17 residues. Germline V gene data show CDR1 as MNHEY and CDR2 as SVGEGT. This chain's CDR3 is CASSTPASGGSSYEQYF. CDR3 DNA sequence: TGTGCCAGCAGTACCCCCGCTAGCGGGGGGAGCTCCTACGAGCAGTACTTC.

This clonotype was observed at least ten times. The gene calls are TRBV9 and TRBJ2-7, with D perhaps matching TRBD1 (5 bases). Germline CDR1 SGDLS, CDR2 YYNGEE. Between the trimmed V and J ends, which lost 4 bases and 6 bases, there was a span of 17 bases. CDR3 size: 14 residues. The CDR3 region has the DNA TGTGCCAGCAGCCTCGTGTGGGGCTCCGGCGAGCAGTACTTC. This codes for CASSLVWGSGEQYF. The complete variable domain, with remaining parts taken from reference TRBV9 and TRBJ2-7, reads DSGVTQTPKHLITATGQRVTLRCSPRSGDLSVYWYQQSLDQGLQFLIQYYNGEERAKGNILERFSAQQFPDLHSELNLSSLELGDSALYFCASSLVWGSGEQYFGPGTRLTVT.

This clonotype was observed a few times. The chain has TRBV19 and TRBJ2-1; D is unclear. The CDR3 is made up of 14 amino acids. The germline V and J ends were trimmed by 5 bases and 4 bases, with 12 bases remaining between them. The germline V gene encodes CDR1 LNHDA and CDR2 SQIVND (reference sequence). This CDR3 is CASSSIGEYNEQFF. The CDR3 bases are TGTGCCAGTAGTTCGATAGGTGAATACAATGAGCAGTTCTTC.